This TCR beta chain was sequenced for a study of identifying expanded T cells in peripheral blood. Study outcomes and limitations: Across healthy donors, higher total template counts meant significantly greater approximately two-week count variance. Over around two and four weeks, about 17 and 20 clones changed, versus around 1.3 between replicates.

Healthy donors had no documented immune events, such as infections, while sampled. A word on this clone: Its target is unknown.

There are 14 residues in the CDR3. V lost 7 bases to trimming and J lost 5 bases, with 18 bases between them. Germline V gene sequence: CDR1 MNHNS, CDR2 SASEGT. This table comes from immunoSEQ multiplex PCR, and its TCRdb copy is limited to in-frame clones, with some not included. The sample shows around 94,000 clones, approximately 84% of them seen only once. Specimen: blood. The chain employs TRBV6-1 and TRBJ2-7; no reliable D call. The TCR sequence derives from a person aged 18 to 75 in good health. The CDR3 is CASTQLVDGDEQYF. CDR3 bases: TGTGCCAGCACCCAGCTGGTGGACGGAGACGAGCAGTACTTC.